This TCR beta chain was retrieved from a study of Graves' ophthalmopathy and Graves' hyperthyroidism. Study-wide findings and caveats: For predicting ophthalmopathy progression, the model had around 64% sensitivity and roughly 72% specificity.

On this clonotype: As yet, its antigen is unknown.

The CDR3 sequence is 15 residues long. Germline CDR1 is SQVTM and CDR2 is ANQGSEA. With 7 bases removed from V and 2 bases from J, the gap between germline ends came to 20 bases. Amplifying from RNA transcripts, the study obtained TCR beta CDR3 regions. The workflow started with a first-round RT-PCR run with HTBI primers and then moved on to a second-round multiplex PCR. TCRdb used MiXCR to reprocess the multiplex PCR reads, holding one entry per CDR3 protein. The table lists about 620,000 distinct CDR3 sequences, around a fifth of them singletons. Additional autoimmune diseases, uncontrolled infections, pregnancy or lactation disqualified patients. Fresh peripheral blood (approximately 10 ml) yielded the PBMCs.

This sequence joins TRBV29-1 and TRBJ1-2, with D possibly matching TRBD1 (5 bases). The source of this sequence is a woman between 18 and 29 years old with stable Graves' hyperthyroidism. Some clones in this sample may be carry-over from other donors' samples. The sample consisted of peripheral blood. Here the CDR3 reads CSALDRTKVNYGYTF. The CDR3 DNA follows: TGCAGCGCCCTAGATCGGACAAAAGTAAACTATGGCTACACCTTC.